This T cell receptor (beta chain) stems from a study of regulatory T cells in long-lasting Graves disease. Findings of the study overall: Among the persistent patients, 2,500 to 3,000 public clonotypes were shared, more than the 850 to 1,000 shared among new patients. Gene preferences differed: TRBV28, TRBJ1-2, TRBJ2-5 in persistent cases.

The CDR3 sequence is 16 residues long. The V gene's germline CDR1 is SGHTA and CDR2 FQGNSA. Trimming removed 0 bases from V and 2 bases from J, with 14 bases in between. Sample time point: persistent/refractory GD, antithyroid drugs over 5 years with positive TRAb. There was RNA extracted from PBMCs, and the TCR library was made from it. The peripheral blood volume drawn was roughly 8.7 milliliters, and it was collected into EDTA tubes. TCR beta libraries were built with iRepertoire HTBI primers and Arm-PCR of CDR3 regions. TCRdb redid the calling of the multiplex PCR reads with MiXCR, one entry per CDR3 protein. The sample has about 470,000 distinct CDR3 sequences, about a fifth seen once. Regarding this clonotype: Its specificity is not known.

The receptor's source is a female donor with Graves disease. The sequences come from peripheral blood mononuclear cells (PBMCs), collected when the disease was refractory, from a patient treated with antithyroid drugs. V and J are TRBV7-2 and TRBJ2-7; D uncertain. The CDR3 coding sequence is TGTGCCAGCAGCTTAGCTTTTGGCGCGTTTCCCTACGAGCAGTACTTC. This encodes CASSLAFGAFPYEQYF.